This T cell receptor (beta chain) is from a study of cytotoxic CD8 clonotypes in ibrutinib-treated CLL. With regard to this clone: Its antigen remains unidentified.

This table comes from immunoSEQ multiplex PCR, and its TCRdb copy is limited to in-frame clones, with some not included. Of roughly 42,000 clones listed, 65% are singletons. The germline gives CDR1 SEHNR, CDR2 FQNEAQ (reference sequence). With 5 bases removed from V and 3 bases from J, the gap between germline ends came to 14 bases. The length of the CDR3 is 14 residues. Study outcomes and limitations: Public clonotypes occurred uncommonly; on treatment, they contracted or remained stable.

The chain combines TRBV7-9 with TRBJ2-7; possibly TRBD1 or TRBD2 for D (5 bases each). The sequence came from a human donor with chronic lymphocytic leukemia. This specimen consisted of PBMCs, obtained after 24 months of ibrutinib treatment. The CDR3 loop is CASSPMGPSYEQYF. CDR3 bases: TGTGCCAGCAGCCCTATGGGACCCAGCTACGAGCAGTACTTC.